These 4 T cell receptor beta chains were sequenced from one sample in a study of blood T cells in healthy people across ages (dated by TCRdb to 2013 to 2016). To prepare the library, 5' RACE was applied. Sequencing used an Illumina HiSeq 2500. A second PCR of about 7 to 12 cycles was performed with a sample-barcoded 5' primer and a J-beta primer mix. The public reads were reanalyzed by TCRdb: fastp trimming at Q25, MiXCR alignment, in-frame beta chains only. Every CDR3 protein is listed once, alongside the most common genes and DNA of its rows. In this sample the table shows some 700,000 distinct CDR3 sequences, around 46% of which occur a single time. In total, the top ten clones hold roughly 20% of the sample. Sequencing used blood. These receptors were collected from an older woman in good health.

This clonotype was counted a few times. The chain joins TRBV24-1 to TRBJ2-1; 9 bases are shared with TRBD1. CDR3 length equals 16 residues. Germline trimming cut 3 bases from V and 7 bases from J; bases unmatched to any gene: 9. In germline, CDR1 is KGHDR, CDR2 SFDVKD. For the CDR3, the DNA is TGTGCCACCAGTGATCGGGACAGGGCGGGTTTTAATGAGCAGTTCTTC. Translated, it gives CATSDRDRAGFNEQFF.

The rearrangement joins TRBV4-3 to TRBJ2-7; possibly TRBD2 for D (6 bases). V was cut by 0 bases and J by 7 bases, with 16 bases left in between. CDR1 and CDR2 (germline): LGHNA, YSLEER. There are 15 residues in the CDR3. The CDR3 loop is CASSQDDREFDEQYF. In DNA form, the CDR3 reads TGCGCCAGCAGCCAAGATGACCGGGAGTTCGATGAGCAGTACTTC.

The CDR3, as DNA: TGTGCCAGCTCACCCCGGAATAGCGGGAGCTCCTACAATGAGCAGTTCTTC. Protein: CASSPRNSGSSYNEQFF. The chain couples TRBV18 to TRBJ2-1, with 9 bases matching TRBD2. V shed 3 bases, J shed 0 bases, and the junction held 6 bases outside the gene matches. Looked up from germline, CDR1 is KGHSH and CDR2 is LQKENI. The CDR3 is 17 amino acids.

The chain carries TRBV12-3 or TRBV12-4 and TRBJ2-1, with 13 bases matching TRBD2. This CDR3 is 15 amino acids long. V shed 5 bases, J shed 10 bases, and the junction held 8 bases outside the gene matches. The chain's CDR3 is CASSRTSGGAWEQFF. The DNA for the CDR3 is TGTGCCAGCAGTCGAACTAGCGGGGGGGCCTGGGAGCAGTTCTTC.